This T cell receptor (beta chain) was retrieved from a study of STAT5B mutations in CD4+ large granular lymphocyte leukemia. General study results and limits: Without putative leukemic clones, patient CD4-sorted repertoires remained more clonal than healthy CD4+ repertoires. 8/27 top patient clones versus 2/35 control clones were TRBV06-family.

The protocol was immunoSEQ multiplex PCR, while the TCRdb copy is restricted to in-frame clones and leaves out a portion. This table holds about 28,000 clones, approximately 80% found once. J gave up 4 bases and V 1 base, and 8 bases lay outside the gene matches. Germline lookup yields CDR1 SGHAT and CDR2 FQNNGV. This CDR3 is built from 16 residues. Comment on this clone: The antigen is undetermined.

This receptor was identified in a human donor in good health. The chain has TRBV11-2 and TRBJ2-7; TRBD1 matches 9 bases. Sequenced input: CD4+ T cells from blood buffy coats. The CDR3 spells CASSLVWTGAGYEQYF. Here the CDR3 DNA reads TGTGCCAGCAGCTTAGTTTGGACAGGGGCTGGGTACGAGCAGTACTTC.